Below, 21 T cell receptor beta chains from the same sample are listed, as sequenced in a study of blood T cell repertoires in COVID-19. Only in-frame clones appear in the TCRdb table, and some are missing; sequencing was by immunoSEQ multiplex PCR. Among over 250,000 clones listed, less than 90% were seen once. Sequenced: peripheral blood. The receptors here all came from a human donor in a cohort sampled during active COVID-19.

Here the CDR3 reads CASSLVPGTSGSMGETQYF. Written as DNA, the CDR3 is TGCGCCAGCAGCTTGGTCCCCGGGACTAGCGGGTCAATGGGGGAGACCCAGTACTTC. The chain uses TRBV5-1 and TRBJ2-5; 12 nucleotides line up with TRBD2. After removal of 0 bases from V and 5 bases from J, the junction contained 14 bases not matched to a gene. The V gene's germline CDR1 is SGHRS and CDR2 YFSETQ. The CDR3 is made up of 19 amino acids.

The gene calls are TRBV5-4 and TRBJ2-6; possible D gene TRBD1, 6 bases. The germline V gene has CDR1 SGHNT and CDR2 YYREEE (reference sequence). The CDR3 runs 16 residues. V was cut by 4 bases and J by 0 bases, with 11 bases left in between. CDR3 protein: CASSPSRGSGANVLTF. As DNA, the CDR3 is TGTGCCAGCAGCCCCAGCAGGGGCTCTGGGGCCAACGTCCTGACTTTC.

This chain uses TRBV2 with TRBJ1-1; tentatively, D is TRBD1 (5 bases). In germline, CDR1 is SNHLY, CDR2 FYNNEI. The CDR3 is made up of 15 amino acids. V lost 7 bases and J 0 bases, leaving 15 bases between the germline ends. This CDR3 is CASTPRGGLNTEAFF. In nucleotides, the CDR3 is TGTGCCAGCACCCCGCGGGGCGGTTTGAACACTGAAGCTTTCTTT.

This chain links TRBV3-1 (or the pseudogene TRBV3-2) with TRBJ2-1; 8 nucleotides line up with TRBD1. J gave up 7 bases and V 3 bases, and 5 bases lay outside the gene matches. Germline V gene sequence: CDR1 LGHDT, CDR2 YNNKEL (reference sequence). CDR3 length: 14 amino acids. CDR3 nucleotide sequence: TGTGCCAGCAGCCAGGGACAGGCTTGGAATGAGCAGTTCTTC. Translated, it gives CASSQGQAWNEQFF.

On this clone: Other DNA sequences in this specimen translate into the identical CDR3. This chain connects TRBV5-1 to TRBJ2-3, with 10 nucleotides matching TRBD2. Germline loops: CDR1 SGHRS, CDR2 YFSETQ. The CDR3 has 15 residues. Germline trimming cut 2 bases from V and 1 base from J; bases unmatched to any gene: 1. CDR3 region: CASSFGTSGTDTQYF. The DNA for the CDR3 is TGCGCCAGCAGCTTTGGGACTAGCGGCACAGATACGCAGTATTTT.

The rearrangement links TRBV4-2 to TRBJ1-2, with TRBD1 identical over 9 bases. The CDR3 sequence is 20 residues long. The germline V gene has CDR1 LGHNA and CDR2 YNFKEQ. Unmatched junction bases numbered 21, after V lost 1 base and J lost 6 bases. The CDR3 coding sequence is TGTGCCAGCAGCCAAGTACGGGCTTGGGGACAGGGCGTAGGTCCGGATGGCTACACCTTC. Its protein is CASSQVRAWGQGVGPDGYTF.

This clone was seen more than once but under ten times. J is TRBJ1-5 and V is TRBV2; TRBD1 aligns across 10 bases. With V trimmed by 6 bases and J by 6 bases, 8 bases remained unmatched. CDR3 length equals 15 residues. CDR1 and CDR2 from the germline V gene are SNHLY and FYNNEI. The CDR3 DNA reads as TGTGCCAGCAGCCTGGACAGGGGGAGGGGTCAGCCCCAGCATTTT. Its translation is CASSLDRGRGQPQHF.

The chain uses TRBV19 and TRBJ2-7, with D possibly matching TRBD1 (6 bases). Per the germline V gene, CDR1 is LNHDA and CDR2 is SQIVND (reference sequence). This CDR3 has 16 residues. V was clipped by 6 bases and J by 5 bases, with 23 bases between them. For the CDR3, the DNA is TGTGCCAGTAGCCCGGAGAGGACAAGGGGGTTGGACGAGCAGTACTTC. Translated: CASSPERTRGLDEQYF.

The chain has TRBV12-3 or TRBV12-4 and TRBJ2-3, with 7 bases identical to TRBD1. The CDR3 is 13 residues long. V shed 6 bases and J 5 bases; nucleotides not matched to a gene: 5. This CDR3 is CASSHDREDTQYF. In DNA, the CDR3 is TGTGCCAGCAGCCACGACAGGGAAGATACGCAGTATTTT.

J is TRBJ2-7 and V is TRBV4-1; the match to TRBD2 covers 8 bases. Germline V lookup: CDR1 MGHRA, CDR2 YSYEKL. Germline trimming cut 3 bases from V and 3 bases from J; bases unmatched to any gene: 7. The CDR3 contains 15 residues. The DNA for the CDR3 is TGCGCCAGCAGCCAGGCCACTAGCGGTTACTACGAGCAGTACTTC. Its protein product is CASSQATSGYYEQYF.

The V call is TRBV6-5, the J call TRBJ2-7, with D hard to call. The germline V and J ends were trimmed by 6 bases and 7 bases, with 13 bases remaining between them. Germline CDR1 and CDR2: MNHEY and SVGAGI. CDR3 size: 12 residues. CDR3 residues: CASSTRIGEQYF. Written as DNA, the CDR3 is TGTGCCAGCAGCACGCGCATCGGGGAGCAGTACTTC.

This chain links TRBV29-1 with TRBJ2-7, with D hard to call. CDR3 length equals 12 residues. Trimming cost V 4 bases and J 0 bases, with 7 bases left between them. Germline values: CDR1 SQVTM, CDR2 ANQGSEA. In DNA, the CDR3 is TGCAGCGTTGTTAGGAGCTCCTACGAGCAGTACTTC. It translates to CSVVRSSYEQYF.

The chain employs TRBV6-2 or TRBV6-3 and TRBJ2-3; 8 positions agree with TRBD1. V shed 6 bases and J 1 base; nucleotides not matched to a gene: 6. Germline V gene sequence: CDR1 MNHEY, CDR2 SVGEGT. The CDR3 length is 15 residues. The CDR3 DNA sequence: TGTGCCAGCAGCGCAGGACAGGGAGGCACAGATACGCAGTATTTT. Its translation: CASSAGQGGTDTQYF.

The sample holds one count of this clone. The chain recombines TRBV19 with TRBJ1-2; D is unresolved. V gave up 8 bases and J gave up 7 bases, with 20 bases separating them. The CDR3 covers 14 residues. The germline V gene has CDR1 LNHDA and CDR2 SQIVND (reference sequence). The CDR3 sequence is CASGGGLRIGGYTF. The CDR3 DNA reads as TGTGCCAGTGGAGGTGGGCTCAGAATTGGTGGCTACACCTTC.

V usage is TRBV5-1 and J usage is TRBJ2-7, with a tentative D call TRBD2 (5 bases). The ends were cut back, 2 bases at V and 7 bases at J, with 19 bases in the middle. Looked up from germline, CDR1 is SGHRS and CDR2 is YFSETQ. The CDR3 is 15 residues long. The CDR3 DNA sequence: TGCGCCAGCAGCTTCCTGGGAGACCTATTGCAGGAGCAGTACTTC. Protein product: CASSFLGDLLQEQYF.

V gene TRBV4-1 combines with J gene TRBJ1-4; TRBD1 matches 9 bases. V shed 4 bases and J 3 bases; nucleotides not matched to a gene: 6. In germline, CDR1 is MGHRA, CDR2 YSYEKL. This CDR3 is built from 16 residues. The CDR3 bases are TGCGCCAGCAGCCCGGACAGGGGAAGGTCTAATGAAAAACTGTTTTTT. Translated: CASSPDRGRSNEKLFF.

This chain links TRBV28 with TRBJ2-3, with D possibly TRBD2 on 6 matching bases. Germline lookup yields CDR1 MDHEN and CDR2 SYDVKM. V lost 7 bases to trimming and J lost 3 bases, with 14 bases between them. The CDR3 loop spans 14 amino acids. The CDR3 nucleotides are TGTGCCAGCACCTTGGGACTTCCTACAGATACGCAGTATTTT. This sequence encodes CASTLGLPTDTQYF.

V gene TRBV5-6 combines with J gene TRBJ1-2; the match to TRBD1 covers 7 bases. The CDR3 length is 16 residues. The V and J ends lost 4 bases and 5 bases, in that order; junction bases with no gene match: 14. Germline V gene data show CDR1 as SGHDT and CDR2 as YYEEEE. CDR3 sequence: CASSTVTGDLSYGYTF. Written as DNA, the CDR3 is TGTGCCAGCAGCACGGTAACAGGGGACCTTTCATATGGCTACACCTTC.

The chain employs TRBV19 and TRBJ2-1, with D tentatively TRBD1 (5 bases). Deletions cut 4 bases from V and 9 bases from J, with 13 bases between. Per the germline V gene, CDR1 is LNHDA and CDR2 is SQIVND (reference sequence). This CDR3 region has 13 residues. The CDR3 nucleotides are TGTGCCAGTAGTAAGGAAAGGGGTAGTGAGCAGTTCTTC. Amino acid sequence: CASSKERGSEQFF.

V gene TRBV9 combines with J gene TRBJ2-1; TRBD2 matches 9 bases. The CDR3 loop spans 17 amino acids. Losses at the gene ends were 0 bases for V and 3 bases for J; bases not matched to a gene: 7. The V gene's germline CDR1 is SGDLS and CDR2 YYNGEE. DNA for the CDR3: TGTGCCAGCAGCGTAGGGGTTAGCGGGAGATTCTACAATGAGCAGTTCTTC. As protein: CASSVGVSGRFYNEQFF.

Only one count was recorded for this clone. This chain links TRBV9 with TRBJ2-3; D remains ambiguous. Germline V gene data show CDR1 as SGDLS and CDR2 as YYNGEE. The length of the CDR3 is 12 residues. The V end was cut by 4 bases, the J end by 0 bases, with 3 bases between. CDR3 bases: TGTGCCAGCAGCCGTAGCACAGATACGCAGTATTTT. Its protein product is CASSRSTDTQYF.